The source of this TCR beta chain is a study of shared clonotypes between healthy human individuals. Repertoires were generated with immunoSEQ multiplex PCR, while TCRdb's copy carries only in-frame clones and drops some. Here the sample spans hundreds of thousands of clones, about 74% being singletons. About this clone itself: Its target is unknown.

Both subsets, CD45RA+ naive and CD45RA-negative memory, were split from the CD4+ cells. The CDR3 consists of 14 residues. After removal of 4 bases from V and 5 bases from J, the junction contained 2 bases not matched to a gene. CDR1 and CDR2 from the germline V gene are LNHDA and SQIVND (reference sequence). Overall study results and limits: Limited genetic and exposure-history diversity came from having few donors. Several donors had roughly 5.2% of their naive CD4 clonotypes in common. In this cohort, only blood was sampled, and tissue repertoires likely differ.

The TCR sequence derives from a woman aged 25 to 39 in good health. The specimen sequenced was memory CD4+ T cells sorted from blood. Subset: CD45RA-negative fraction. The V call is TRBV19, the J call TRBJ1-4; 9 bases are a match to TRBD1. CDR3 residues: CASSSGTGNEKLFF. The CDR3 region has the DNA TGTGCCAGTAGTAGCGGGACAGGGAATGAAAAACTGTTTTTT.